The 20 T cell receptor beta chains given below trace back to one sample, sequenced in a study of metastatic and nonmetastatic thyroid tumors. Not a single patient had been given any form of treatment at any point before undergoing thyroid surgery. MiXCR re-clonotyped the PCR reads for TCRdb. The sample lists about 40,000 clones, less than 20% seen once, with about 3.8% in the top ten. Sequencing used blood. The receptors were gathered from a female donor with papillary thyroid cancer or a benign thyroid nodule (not recorded which). Some clones in this sample may be carry-over from other donors' samples.

This clone was counted at least ten times. The rearrangement joins TRBV28 to TRBJ1-5, with a possible D match to TRBD1 (5 bases). The CDR3 is 15 amino acids. From germline, CDR1 is MDHEN and CDR2 SYDVKM. V lost 4 bases, J lost 3 bases, and 13 bases lay in between. CDR3 coding DNA: TGTGCCAGCAGTTCGCCGCAGGGTAACAATCAGCCCCAGCATTTT. Its translation is CASSSPQGNNQPQHF.

In its sample, this clone was seen many times. The chain carries TRBV19 and TRBJ1-5; 8 bases agree with TRBD1. Losses at the gene ends were 6 bases for V and 7 bases for J; bases not matched to a gene: 11. This CDR3 contains 15 residues. CDR1 LNHDA and CDR2 SQIVND come from the germline V gene (reference sequence). For the CDR3, the DNA is TGTGCCAGTAGCCACGAAGACAGGGGAGGACAGCCCCAGCATTTT. Its protein is CASSHEDRGGQPQHF.

This clone was counted many times. This chain links TRBV24-1 with TRBJ2-1; possibly TRBD1 for D (6 bases). The CDR3 runs to 16 residues. Trimming took off 0 bases at V and 5 bases at J, with 13 bases between the two ends. Germline CDR1 is KGHDR and CDR2 is SFDVKD. CDR3 region: CATSDLRGGRDNEQFF. For the CDR3, the DNA is TGTGCCACCAGTGATTTGCGTGGGGGCCGAGACAATGAGCAGTTCTTC.

This clone was detected many times. The chain combines TRBV7-2 with TRBJ1-5, with no clear D. The CDR3 covers 15 residues. Looked up from germline, CDR1 is SGHTA and CDR2 is FQGNSA. V shed 3 bases and J shed 7 bases, with 16 bases lying between them. The CDR3 coding sequence is TGTGCCAGCAGCTTGATGTCGGACGCGGGCCAGCCCCAGCATTTT. The encoded protein is CASSLMSDAGQPQHF.

The chain combines TRBV29-1 with TRBJ2-1; perhaps TRBD2 as D (5 bases). Trimming pared 1 base from V and 9 bases from J, leaving 16 bases between. The CDR3 has 14 residues. From germline, CDR1 is SQVTM and CDR2 ANQGSEA. The CDR3 region has the DNA TGCAGCGTTGAAGCAGCGGAGGTAAAGAGTGAGCAGTTCTTC. This encodes CSVEAAEVKSEQFF.

The sample holds many counts of this clone. The CDR3 nucleotides read TGTGCCAGCAGCTTTTTTGGAAACACCATATATTTT. Residues: CASSFFGNTIYF. The chain employs TRBV7-2 and TRBJ1-3; D is unclear. This CDR3 comprises 12 residues. Germline assignment: CDR1 SGHTA and CDR2 FQGNSA. The V and J ends lost 3 bases and 3 bases respectively, with 3 bases between them.

This clone was counted many times. The rearrangement links TRBV20-1 to TRBJ2-7, with TRBD1 matching over 7 bases. The J segment lost 0 bases and the V segment lost 3 bases, leaving 14 bases of the junction unmatched. Germline CDR1 and CDR2: DFQATT and SNEGSKA (reference sequence). The CDR3 contains 17 residues. The chain's CDR3 is CSASRRQGITSSYEQYF. CDR3 bases: TGCAGTGCTAGTCGGAGACAGGGAATAACTAGCTCCTACGAGCAGTACTTC.

This clone was picked up many times. This chain links TRBV3-1 with TRBJ1-2; the D is unclear. This CDR3 contains 11 residues. Between the trimmed V and J ends, which lost 6 bases and 8 bases, there was a span of 10 bases. Germline V gene lookup returns CDR1 LGHDT and CDR2 YNNKEL (reference sequence). CDR3 loop: CASSHVWGYTF. The CDR3, as DNA: TGTGCCAGCAGTCATGTATGGGGCTACACCTTC.

This clone was recorded at least ten times. The chain has TRBV9 and TRBJ1-2; the D is unclear. CDR1 and CDR2 from the germline V gene are SGDLS and YYNGEE. V gave up 2 bases and J gave up 6 bases, with 17 bases separating them. The CDR3 has 15 residues. This CDR3 reads CASSVLPPLLNGYTF. DNA of the CDR3: TGTGCCAGCAGCGTTTTGCCCCCTCTTCTTAATGGCTACACCTTC.

As concerns this clone: Sequence at one end of the junction differs from germline and may be a read error. The gene calls are TRBV7-2 and TRBJ2-1, with TRBD2 identical over 7 bases. CDR1 SGHTA and CDR2 FQGNSA come from the germline V gene. The CDR3 length is 15 residues. CDR3 in amino acids: CASSLGLRGGNEQFF. CDR3 nucleotide sequence: TGTGCCAGCAGCTTAGGCTTACGGGGAGGGAATGAGCAATTCTTC.

This clone was counted ten times or more. The chain carries TRBV10-3 and TRBJ2-2, with D unresolved. The CDR3 has 14 amino acids. V was shortened by 7 bases and J by 0 bases, with 9 bases between the two germline ends. Germline V gene data show CDR1 as ENHRY and CDR2 as SYGVKD. CDR3 region: CAIMPDSNTGELFF. For the CDR3, the DNA is TGTGCCATCATGCCAGATTCGAACACCGGGGAGCTGTTTTTT.

V is TRBV7-8 and J is TRBJ2-6; D may be TRBD1 (6 bases). Germline-derived CDR1 and CDR2 are SGHVS and FQNEAQ. Trimming removed 7 bases from V and 0 bases from J, with 13 bases in between. CDR3 size: 16 residues. CDR3 nucleotides: TGTGCCAGCACCAGACAGGCGGTCTCTGGGGCCAACGTCCTGACTTTC. Translating gives CASTRQAVSGANVLTF.

This clone was recorded at least ten times. V usage is TRBV10-3 and J usage is TRBJ2-3; possibly TRBD1 for D (7 bases). The CDR3 runs to 18 residues. Trimming removed 4 bases at V and 2 bases at J, with 22 bases between. Looked up from germline, CDR1 is ENHRY and CDR2 is SYGVKD. The CDR3 loop reads CAISGSQTGRGATDTQYF. The DNA of the CDR3 is TGTGCCATCAGTGGCTCCCAGACAGGGCGCGGGGCCACAGATACGCAGTATTTT.

This clone showed up many times. The J gene is TRBJ1-4, the V gene TRBV15; 8 nucleotides align to TRBD1. After removal of 2 bases from V and 7 bases from J, the junction contained 6 bases not matched to a gene. The germline CDR1 and CDR2 sequences are LNHNV and YYDKDF (reference sequence). The CDR3 totals 15 residues. The CDR3 DNA reads as TGTGCCACCAGCAGATCCCAGGGGGCGCGTGAAAAACTGTTTTTT. This encodes CATSRSQGAREKLFF.

In this sample, this clone turned up many times. CDR3 nucleotide sequence: TGTGCCAGCAGCTTAGCCCTGGGAAGCGGGGTAGGCTACAATGAGCAGTTCTTC. The encoded protein is CASSLALGSGVGYNEQFF. The chain has TRBV7-6 and TRBJ2-1; 7 bases match TRBD2. The CDR3 is 18 residues long. Germline CDR1 is SGHVS and CDR2 is FNYEAQ. V was clipped by 0 bases and J by 3 bases; unmatched bases: 11.

In its sample, this clone was seen many times. This chain uses TRBV2 with TRBJ2-1; D is uncertain. The CDR3 totals 14 residues. V dropped 4 bases and J dropped 0 bases, with 7 bases sitting between them. Per germline, CDR1 SNHLY and CDR2 FYNNEI. CDR3 nucleotide sequence: TGTGCCAGCAGTGCGGCTAGCTCCTACAATGAGCAGTTCTTC. Its protein product is CASSAASSYNEQFF.

This clone was detected only a few times. A read error may explain this, as a much larger clone is one base away. The rearrangement links TRBV20-1 to TRBJ2-4; D gene uncertain. CDR3 length: 15 residues. The germline gives CDR1 DFQATT, CDR2 SNEGSKA (reference sequence). The CDR3 DNA reads as TGCAGTGATAGAGTCTTCAATCTAGCCAAAAACATTCAGTACTTC. Residues: CSDRVFNLAKNIQYF.

A remark on this clone: A junction boundary mismatches the germline segment, possibly from a read error. The genes are TRBV15 and TRBJ1-2, with D hard to call. Germline V lookup: CDR1 LNHNV, CDR2 YYDKDF (reference sequence). The CDR3 consists of 13 residues. CDR3 nucleotides: TGTGTCACCACCGAGGTACCTAACTATGGCTACACCTTC. Translating it yields CVTTEVPNYGYTF.

Worth noting for this clone: At one end, the junction sequence differs from germline, possibly due to a read error. This chain uses TRBV12-3 or TRBV12-4 with TRBJ2-2, with 7 bases lining up with TRBD2. This CDR3 has 15 amino acids. This chain's CDR3 is CASSHTRGNTGELFF. Written as DNA, the CDR3 is TGTGCCAGCAGCCATACGCGGGGGAACACAGGGGAGCTGTTTTTT.

This clone appeared many times. The chain is built from TRBV5-1 and TRBJ2-5; tentative D call: TRBD2 (6 bases). V lost 4 bases and J lost 4, with 14 bases in between. CDR1 is SGHRS and CDR2 is YFSETQ in the germline V gene. There are 14 residues in the CDR3. The CDR3 spells CASSGAGGIETQYF. CDR3 in DNA: TGCGCCAGCAGCGGAGCGGGCGGGATAGAGACCCAGTACTTC. Together with reference TRBV5-1 and TRBJ2-5, the CDR3 gives the full variable domain: KAGVTQTPRYLIKTRGQQVTLSCSPISGHRSVSWYQQTPGQGLQFLFEYFSETQRNKGNFPGRFSGRQFSNSRSEMNVSTLELGDSALYLCASSGAGGIETQYFGPGTRLLVL.